Listed below are T cell receptor beta chains from one sample, sequenced in a study of vaccination effects on CD4 cells after COVID-19. No antigen has been assigned to these receptors. Here immunoSEQ multiplex PCR was the method, and the copy in TCRdb shows in-frame clones only, minus some. Among some 68,000 clones listed, 75% to 90% were seen once. This sample comprised CD4+ T cells from PBMCs cultured with SARS-CoV-2 spike peptides, obtained before COVID-19 vaccination. Source of these receptors: a human donor who received a COVID-19 vaccine. The CDR3 runs from the conserved cysteine through the conserved F or W. The order of the fields is clone size, J gene, D gene, V gene, CDR3 DNA, CDR3 protein. The D gene is left open where the match is weak. Clone size, where shown, is once, few, many, or a class for clones that have expanded.

NA | TRBJ1-2 | NA | TRBV3-1/TRBV3-2 | TGTGCCAGCAGCCAAGTAGGGAGGTCTAACTATGGCTACACCTTC | CASSQVGRSNYGYTF
NA | TRBJ1-4 | TRBD1 | TRBV4-3 | TGCGCCAGCAGCCAGGCAGGGGGTGAAAAACTGTTTTTT | CASSQAGGEKLFF
few | TRBJ1-6 | NA | TRBV5-6 | TGTGCCAGCAGGGCTCCGGGACCGAGAAATTCACCCCTCCACTTT | CASRAPGPRNSPLHF
NA | TRBJ2-4 | NA | TRBV19 | TGTGCCAGTAGTATTGGGGATCCCAAAAACATTCAGTACTTC | CASSIGDPKNIQYF
few | TRBJ1-4 | NA | TRBV7-9 | TGTGCCAGCAGCATCAAGACAGGCAGTTATGAAAAACTGTTTTTT | CASSIKTGSYEKLFF
NA | TRBJ2-3 | NA | TRBV23-1 | TGCGCCAGCAGTCTTCATGGAACAGGACCTAGCACAGATACGCAGTATTTT | CASSLHGTGPSTDTQYF
NA | TRBJ2-1 | NA | TRBV7-3 | TGTGCCAGCAGCTTAGGCTCCTACAATGAGCAGTTCTTC | CASSLGSYNEQFF
NA | TRBJ1-2 | NA | TRBV6-1 | TGTGCCAGCAGTGAGGGCAGCCGGGGGAACTTC | CASSEGSRGNF
NA | TRBJ1-5 | NA | TRBV6-2/TRBV6-3 | TGTGCCAGCAGTTACGCCACGACAGACCTGGATCAGCCCCAGCATTTT | CASSYATTDLDQPQHF
NA | TRBJ1-2 | NA | TRBV6-5 | TGTGCCAGCAGCCTGACAGGAATTAACTATGGCTACACCTTC | CASSLTGINYGYTF
NA | TRBJ2-5 | TRBD1 | TRBV11-2 | TGTGCCAGCAGCGGAGCGACAGGGGTCGGGGAGACCCAGTACTTC | CASSGATGVGETQYF
few | TRBJ1-5 | NA | TRBV6-4 | TGTGCCAGCACCCGGGACGGGAATCAGCCCCAGCATTTT | CASTRDGNQPQHF
NA | TRBJ2-1 | NA | TRBV6-5 | TGTGCCAGCAGCCCCTGGGGCAGGGCCAATGAGCAGTTCTTC | CASSPWGRANEQFF
NA | TRBJ2-1 | NA | TRBV12-3/TRBV12-4 | TGTGCCAGCAGTGCCCAGGGTAATGAGCAGTTCTTC | CASSAQGNEQFF
NA | TRBJ2-2 | TRBD1 | TRBV9 | TGTGCCAGCAGCTACAGGACAGGAGTGAACACCGGGGAGCTGTTTTTT | CASSYRTGVNTGELFF
NA | TRBJ1-6 | NA | TRBV3-1/TRBV3-2 | TGTGCCAGCAGCCAGGTGAACTATAATTCACCCCTCCACTTT | CASSQVNYNSPLHF
few | TRBJ2-5 | NA | TRBV30 | TGTGCCTGGAGTACCGATAGGGAGACCCAGTACTTC | CAWSTDRETQYF
NA | TRBJ1-2 | NA | TRBV12-3/TRBV12-4 | TGTGCCAGCAGTTTGGGACAATATGGCTACACCTTC | CASSLGQYGYTF
NA | TRBJ2-3 | NA | TRBV24-1 | TGTGCCACCAGTGCCCCGAGCCGAACCCACCGCACAGATACGCAGTATTTT | CATSAPSRTHRTDTQYF
NA | TRBJ1-2 | NA | TRBV29-1 | TGCAGCGTTGAAGATCAGGGTTCCTATGGCTACACCTTC | CSVEDQGSYGYTF
NA | TRBJ1-3 | NA | TRBV3-1/TRBV3-2 | TGTGCCAGCAGACTGCAGGGGAAAGGAAACACCATATATTTT | CASRLQGKGNTIYF
NA | TRBJ2-5 | NA | TRBV2 | TGTGCCAGCATGAGAGGGGAACAAGAGACCCAGTACTTC | CASMRGEQETQYF
NA | TRBJ2-2 | NA | TRBV11-3 | TGTGCCAGCAGCTTAGGCTCAGAAAGGACCGGGGAGCTGTTTTTT | CASSLGSERTGELFF
NA | TRBJ1-1 | TRBD1 | TRBV6-6 | TGTGCCAGCATCAAGGGGACAGACACTGAAGCTTTCTTT | CASIKGTDTEAFF
few | TRBJ1-4 | NA | TRBV5-1 | TGCGCCAGCAGCTTGAATCGGGGGGTAAATGAAAAACTGTTTTTT | CASSLNRGVNEKLFF
NA | TRBJ1-5 | NA | TRBV21-1 | TGTGCCAGCAGCGGGACAGCAGATCAGCCCCAGCATTTT | CASSGTADQPQHF
NA | TRBJ2-1 | NA | TRBV5-1 | TGCGCCAGCAGCTTGGACCCAGGGGCCTACAATGAGCAGTTCTTC | CASSLDPGAYNEQFF